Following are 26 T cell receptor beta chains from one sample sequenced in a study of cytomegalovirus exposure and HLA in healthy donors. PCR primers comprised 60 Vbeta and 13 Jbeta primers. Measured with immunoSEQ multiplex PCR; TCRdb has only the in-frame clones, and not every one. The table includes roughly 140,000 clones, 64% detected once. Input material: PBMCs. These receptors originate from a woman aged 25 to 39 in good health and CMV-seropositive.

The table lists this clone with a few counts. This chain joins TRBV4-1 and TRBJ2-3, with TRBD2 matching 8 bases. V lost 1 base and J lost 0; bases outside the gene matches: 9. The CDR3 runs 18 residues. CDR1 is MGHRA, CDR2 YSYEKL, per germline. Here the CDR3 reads CASSQVVRLAFSTDTQYF. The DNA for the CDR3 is TGCGCCAGCAGCCAAGTCGTAAGACTAGCGTTCAGCACAGATACGCAGTATTTT.

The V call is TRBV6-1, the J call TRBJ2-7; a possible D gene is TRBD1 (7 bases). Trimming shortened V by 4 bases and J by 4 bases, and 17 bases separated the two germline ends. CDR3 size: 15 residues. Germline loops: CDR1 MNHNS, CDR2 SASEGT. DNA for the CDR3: TGTGCCAGCAGTGTAGTCGGAGGGGGCGGTTACGAGCAGTACTTC. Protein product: CASSVVGGGGYEQYF.

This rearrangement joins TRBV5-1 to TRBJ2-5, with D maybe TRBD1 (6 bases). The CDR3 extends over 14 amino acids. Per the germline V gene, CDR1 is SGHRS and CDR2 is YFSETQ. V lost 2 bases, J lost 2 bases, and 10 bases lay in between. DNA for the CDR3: TGCGCCAGCAGCTTTGGAAGGGGGCAAGAGACCCAGTACTTC. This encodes CASSFGRGQETQYF.

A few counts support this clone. This CDR3 reads CASSTPFRTGGEKLFF. The DNA for the CDR3 is TGTGCCAGTAGTACCCCTTTTAGGACAGGGGGGGAAAAACTGTTTTTT. The chain links TRBV19 to TRBJ1-4; 10 nucleotides agree with TRBD1. The CDR3 covers 16 residues. V trimming: 4 bases; J trimming: 8 bases; junction bases outside the gene matches: 10. Germline CDR1 reads LNHDA; CDR2 reads SQIVND (reference sequence).

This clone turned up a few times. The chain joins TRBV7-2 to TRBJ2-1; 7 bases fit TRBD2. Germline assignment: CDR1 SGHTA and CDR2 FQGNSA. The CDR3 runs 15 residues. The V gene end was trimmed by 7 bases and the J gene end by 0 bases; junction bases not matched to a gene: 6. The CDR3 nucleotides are TGTGCCAGCACGCTAGCGGTAAGCTCCTACAATGAGCAGTTCTTC. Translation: CASTLAVSSYNEQFF. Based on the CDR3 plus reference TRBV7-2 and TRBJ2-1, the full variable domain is GAGVSQSPSNKVTEKGKDVELRCDPISGHTALYWYRQSLGQGLEFLIYFQGNSAPDKSGLPSDRFSAERTGGSVSTLTIQRTQQEDSAVYLCASTLAVSSYNEQFFGPGTRLTVL.

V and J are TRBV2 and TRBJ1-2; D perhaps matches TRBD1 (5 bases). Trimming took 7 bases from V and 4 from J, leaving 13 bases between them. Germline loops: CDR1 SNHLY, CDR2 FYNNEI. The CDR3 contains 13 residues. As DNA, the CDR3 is TGTGCCAGCACTAAAGGGGCTTCCTATGGCTACACCTTC. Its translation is CASTKGASYGYTF.

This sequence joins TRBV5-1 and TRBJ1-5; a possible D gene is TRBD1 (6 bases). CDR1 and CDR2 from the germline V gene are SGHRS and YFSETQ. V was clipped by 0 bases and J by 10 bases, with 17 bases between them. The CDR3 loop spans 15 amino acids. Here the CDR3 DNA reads TGCGCCAGCAGCTTGGGACAGGCCATGGGAGATCCCCAGCATTTT. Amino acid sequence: CASSLGQAMGDPQHF.

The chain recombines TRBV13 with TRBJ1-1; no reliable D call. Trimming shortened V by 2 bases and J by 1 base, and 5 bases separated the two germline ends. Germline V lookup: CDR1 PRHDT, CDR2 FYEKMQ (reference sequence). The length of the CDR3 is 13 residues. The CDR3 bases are TGTGCCAGCAGCTTAAACAGGAACACTGAAGCTTTCTTT. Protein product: CASSLNRNTEAFF.

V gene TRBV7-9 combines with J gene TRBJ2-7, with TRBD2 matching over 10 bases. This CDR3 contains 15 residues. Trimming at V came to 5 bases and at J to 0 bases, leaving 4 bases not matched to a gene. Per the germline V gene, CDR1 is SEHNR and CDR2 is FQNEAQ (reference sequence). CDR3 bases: TGTGCCAGCAGCCCTTGGACTAGCGGCTCCTACGAGCAGTACTTC. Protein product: CASSPWTSGSYEQYF.

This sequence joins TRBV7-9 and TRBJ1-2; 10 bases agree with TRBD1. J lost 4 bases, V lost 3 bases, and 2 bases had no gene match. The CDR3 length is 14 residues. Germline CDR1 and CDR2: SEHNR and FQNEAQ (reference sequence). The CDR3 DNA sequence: TGTGCCAGCAGCTTGGGACAGGGGACCTATGGCTACACCTTC. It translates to CASSLGQGTYGYTF.

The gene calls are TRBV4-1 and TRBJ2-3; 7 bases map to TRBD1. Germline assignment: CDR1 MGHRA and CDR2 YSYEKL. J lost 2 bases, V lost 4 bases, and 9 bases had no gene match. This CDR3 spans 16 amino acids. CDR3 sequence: CASSRRSGTVTDTQYF. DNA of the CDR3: TGCGCCAGCAGCCGGCGTTCCGGGACAGTCACAGATACGCAGTATTTT.

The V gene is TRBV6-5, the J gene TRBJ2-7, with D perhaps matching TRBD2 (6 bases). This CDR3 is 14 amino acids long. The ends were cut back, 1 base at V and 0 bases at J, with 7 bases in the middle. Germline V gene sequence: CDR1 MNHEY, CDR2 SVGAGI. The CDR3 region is CASSYWRASYEQYF. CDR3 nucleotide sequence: TGTGCCAGCAGTTACTGGAGGGCCTCCTACGAGCAGTACTTC.

CDR3 DNA sequence: TGTGCCAGCGGTGGACAGGTGCATGAGCAGTTCTTC. Translating gives CASGGQVHEQFF. The chain recombines TRBV2 with TRBJ2-1; 7 bases align to TRBD1. J gave up 8 bases and V 8 bases, and 6 bases lay outside the gene matches. CDR1 SNHLY and CDR2 FYNNEI come from the germline V gene. The CDR3 contains 12 residues.

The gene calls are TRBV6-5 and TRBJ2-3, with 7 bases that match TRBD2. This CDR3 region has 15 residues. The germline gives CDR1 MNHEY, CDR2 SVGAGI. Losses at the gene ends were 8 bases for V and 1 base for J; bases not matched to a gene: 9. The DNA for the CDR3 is TGTGCCAGCCATACGGGGGAGGGTCGCACAGATACGCAGTATTTT. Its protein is CASHTGEGRTDTQYF.

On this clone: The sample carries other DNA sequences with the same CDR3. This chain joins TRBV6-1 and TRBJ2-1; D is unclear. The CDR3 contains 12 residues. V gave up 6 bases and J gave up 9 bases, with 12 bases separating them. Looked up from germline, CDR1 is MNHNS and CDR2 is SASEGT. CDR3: CASRPPSREQFF. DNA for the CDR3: TGTGCCAGCAGACCCCCTAGTCGTGAGCAGTTCTTC.

The CDR3 loop is CASSQDQEDTEAFF. CDR3 in DNA: TGCGCCAGCAGCCAAGATCAGGAAGACACTGAAGCTTTCTTT. The J gene is TRBJ1-1, the V gene TRBV4-1; unclear D gene. Trimming pared 0 bases from V and 3 bases from J, leaving 8 bases between. Per the germline V gene, CDR1 is MGHRA and CDR2 is YSYEKL. This CDR3 comprises 14 residues.

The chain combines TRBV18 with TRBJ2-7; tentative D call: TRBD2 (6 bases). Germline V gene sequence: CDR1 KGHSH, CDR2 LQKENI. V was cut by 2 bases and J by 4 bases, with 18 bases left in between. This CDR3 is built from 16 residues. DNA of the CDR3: TGTGCCAGCTCACCAAGATCGAGGGAGGCCTCTTACGAGCAGTACTTC. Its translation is CASSPRSREASYEQYF.

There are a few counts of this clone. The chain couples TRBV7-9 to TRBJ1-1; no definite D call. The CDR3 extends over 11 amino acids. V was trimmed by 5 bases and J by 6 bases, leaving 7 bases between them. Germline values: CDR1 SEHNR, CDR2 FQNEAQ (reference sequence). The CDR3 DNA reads TGTGCCAGCAGCCCAGAAGCTGAAGCTTTCTTT. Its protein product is CASSPEAEAFF.

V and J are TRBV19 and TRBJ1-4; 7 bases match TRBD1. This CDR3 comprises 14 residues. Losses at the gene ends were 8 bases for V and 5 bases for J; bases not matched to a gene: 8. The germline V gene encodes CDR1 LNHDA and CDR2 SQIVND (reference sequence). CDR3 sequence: CASRRTGPNEKLFF. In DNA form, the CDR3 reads TGTGCCAGTCGTCGGACAGGACCCAATGAAAAACTGTTTTTT.

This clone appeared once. The CDR3: CASSQDPGQGAKEQYF. The CDR3 nucleotides are TGCGCCAGCAGCCAAGATCCAGGACAGGGGGCGAAGGAGCAGTACTTC. This sequence joins TRBV4-1 and TRBJ2-7; 11 nucleotides align to TRBD1. Trimming took 0 bases from V and 7 from J; bases not matched to a gene: 8. CDR1 is MGHRA and CDR2 is YSYEKL in the germline V gene. The CDR3 has 16 amino acids.

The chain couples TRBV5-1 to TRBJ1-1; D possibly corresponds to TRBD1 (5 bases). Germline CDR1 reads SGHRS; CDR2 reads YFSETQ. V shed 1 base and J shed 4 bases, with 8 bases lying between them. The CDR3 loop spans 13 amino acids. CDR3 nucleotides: TGCGCCAGCAGCTTGCAGGGATTCACTGAAGCTTTCTTT. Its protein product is CASSLQGFTEAFF.

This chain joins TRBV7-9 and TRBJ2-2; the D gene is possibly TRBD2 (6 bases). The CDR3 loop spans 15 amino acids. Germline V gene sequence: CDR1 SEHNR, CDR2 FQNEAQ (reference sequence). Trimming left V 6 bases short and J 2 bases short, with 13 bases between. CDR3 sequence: CASRGGEQNTGELFF. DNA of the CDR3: TGTGCCAGCAGGGGAGGAGAACAAAACACCGGGGAGCTGTTTTTT.

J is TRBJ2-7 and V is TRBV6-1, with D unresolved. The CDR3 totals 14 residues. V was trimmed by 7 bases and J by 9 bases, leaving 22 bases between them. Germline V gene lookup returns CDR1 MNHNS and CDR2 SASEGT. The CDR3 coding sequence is TGTGCCAGCACACTGGCGGCGACGACCTTTGGGCAGTACTTC. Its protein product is CASTLAATTFGQYF.

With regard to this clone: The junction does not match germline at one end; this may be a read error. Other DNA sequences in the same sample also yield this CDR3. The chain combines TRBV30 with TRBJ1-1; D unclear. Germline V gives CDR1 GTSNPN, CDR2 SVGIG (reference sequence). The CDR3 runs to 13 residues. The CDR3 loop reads CAWSTGGNTEAFF. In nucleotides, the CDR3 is TGTGCCTGGAGTACCGGCGGGAACACTGAAGCCTTCTTT.

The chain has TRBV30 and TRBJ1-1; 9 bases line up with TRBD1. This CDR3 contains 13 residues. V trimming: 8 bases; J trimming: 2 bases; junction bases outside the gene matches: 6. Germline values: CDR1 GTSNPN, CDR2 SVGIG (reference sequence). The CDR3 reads CARTGGANTEAFF. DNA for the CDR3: TGTGCCCGTACAGGGGGCGCAAACACTGAAGCTTTCTTT.

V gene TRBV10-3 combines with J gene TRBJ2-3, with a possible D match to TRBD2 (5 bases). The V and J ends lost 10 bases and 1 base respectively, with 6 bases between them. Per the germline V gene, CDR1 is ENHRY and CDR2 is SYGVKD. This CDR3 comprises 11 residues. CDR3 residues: CATGGTDTQYF. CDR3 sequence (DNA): TGTGCCACCGGGGGCACAGATACGCAGTATTTT.